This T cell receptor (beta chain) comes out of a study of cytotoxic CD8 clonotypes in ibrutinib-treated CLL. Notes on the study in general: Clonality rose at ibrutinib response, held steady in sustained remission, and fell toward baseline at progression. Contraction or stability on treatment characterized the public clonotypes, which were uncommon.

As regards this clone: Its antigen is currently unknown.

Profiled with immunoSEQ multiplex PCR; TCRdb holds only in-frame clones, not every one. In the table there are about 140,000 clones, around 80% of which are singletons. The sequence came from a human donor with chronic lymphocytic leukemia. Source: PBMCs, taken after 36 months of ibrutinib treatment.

The CDR3 spells CASSWAPLEGEQYF. DNA of the CDR3: TGCGCCAGCAGCTGGGCCCCCCTAGAAGGCGAGCAGTACTTC. J is TRBJ2-7 and V is TRBV5-1; D uncertain. The length of the CDR3 is 14 residues. The V gene lost 3 bases and the J gene lost 6 bases, with 16 bases spanning the gap. CDR1 is SGHRS and CDR2 is YFSETQ in the germline V gene.